This paragraph covers one T cell receptor (beta chain) sequence. Antigen unknown. The data are from a study of graft-versus-host responses after intestinal transplantation. Overall study context: Every recipient underwent anti-thymocyte globulin induction, then tacrolimus and steroids for roughly three years. Study-wide points: Some GvH clones were seen earlier in gut or blood, suggesting intestinal origin. Researchers found peak circulating GvH clone levels linked to early post-transplant HvG declines. Some patients had graft-donor T cell macrochimerism, and their allografts showed high graft-versus-host to host-versus-graft clonal ratios.

Germline CDR1 and CDR2: SGDLS and YYNGEE. V lost 0 bases to trimming and J lost 6 bases; unmatched junction nucleotides: 2. This CDR3 comprises 14 residues. The table came from immunoSEQ multiplex PCR; TCRdb's copy has only in-frame clones and leaves some out. The sample lists around 50,000 clones, 70% to 90% seen once, with 1.6% in the top ten. The material was PBMCs, obtained 26 days after transplant. The rearrangement links TRBV9 to TRBJ2-1, with 8 bases matching TRBD2. The receptor was isolated from a human patient who received an intestinal transplant, so some T cells may come from the graft donor. DNA of the CDR3: TGTGCCAGCAGCGTAGGAAGCGGGGGCAATGAGCAGTTCTTC. Its protein product is CASSVGSGGNEQFF.